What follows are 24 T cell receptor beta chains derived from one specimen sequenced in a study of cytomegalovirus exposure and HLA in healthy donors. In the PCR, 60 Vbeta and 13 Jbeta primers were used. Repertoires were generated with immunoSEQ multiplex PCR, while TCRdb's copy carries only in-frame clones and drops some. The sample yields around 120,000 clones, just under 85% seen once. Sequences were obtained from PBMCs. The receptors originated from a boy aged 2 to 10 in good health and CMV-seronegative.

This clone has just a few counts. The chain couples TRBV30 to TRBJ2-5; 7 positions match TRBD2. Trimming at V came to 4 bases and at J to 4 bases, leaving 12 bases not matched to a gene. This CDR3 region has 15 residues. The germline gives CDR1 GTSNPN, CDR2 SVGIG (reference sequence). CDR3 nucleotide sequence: TGTGCCTGGACCCCTCTTGTAGGGGAGGGAGAGACCCAGTACTTC. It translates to CAWTPLVGEGETQYF.

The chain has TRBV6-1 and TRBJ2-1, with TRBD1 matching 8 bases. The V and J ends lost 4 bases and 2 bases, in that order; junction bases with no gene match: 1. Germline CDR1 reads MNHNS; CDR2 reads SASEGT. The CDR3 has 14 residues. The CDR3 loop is CASSGDRTYNEQFF. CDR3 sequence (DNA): TGTGCCAGCAGTGGGGACAGGACCTACAATGAGCAGTTCTTC.

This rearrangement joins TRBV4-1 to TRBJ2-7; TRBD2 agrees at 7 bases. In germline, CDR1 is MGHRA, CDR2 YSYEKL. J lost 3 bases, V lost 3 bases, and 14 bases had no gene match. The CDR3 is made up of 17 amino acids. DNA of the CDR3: TGCGCCAGCAGCCACACTACTACTAGCGCCGAAATCTACGAGCAGTACTTC. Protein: CASSHTTTSAEIYEQYF.

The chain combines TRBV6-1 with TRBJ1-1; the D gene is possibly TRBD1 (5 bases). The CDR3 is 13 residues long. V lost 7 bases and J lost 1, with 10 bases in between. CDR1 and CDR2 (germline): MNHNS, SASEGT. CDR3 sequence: CASTSTENTEAFF. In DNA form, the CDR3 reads TGTGCCAGCACATCGACAGAGAACACTGAAGCTTTCTTT.

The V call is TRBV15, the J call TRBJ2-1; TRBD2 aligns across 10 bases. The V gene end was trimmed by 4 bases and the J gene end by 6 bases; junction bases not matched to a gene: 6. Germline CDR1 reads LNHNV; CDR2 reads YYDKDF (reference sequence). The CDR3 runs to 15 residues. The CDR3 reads CATSTSGSFGNEQFF. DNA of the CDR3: TGTGCCACCAGCACTAGCGGGAGCTTTGGCAATGAGCAGTTCTTC.

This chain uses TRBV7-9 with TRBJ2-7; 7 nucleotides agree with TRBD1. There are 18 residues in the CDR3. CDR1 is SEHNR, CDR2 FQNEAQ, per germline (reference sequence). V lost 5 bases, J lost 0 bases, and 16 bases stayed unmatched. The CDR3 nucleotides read TGTGCCAGCAGCCCCGACAGGGTGTCGAGCCCCCTCTCCTACGAGCAGTACTTC. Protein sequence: CASSPDRVSSPLSYEQYF.

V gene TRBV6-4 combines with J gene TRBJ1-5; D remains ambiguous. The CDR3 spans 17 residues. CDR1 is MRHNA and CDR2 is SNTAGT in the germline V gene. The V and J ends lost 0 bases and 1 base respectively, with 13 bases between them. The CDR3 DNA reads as TGTGCCAGCAGTGACTCGAAAGGAGGGTTAAGCAATCAGCCCCAGCATTTT. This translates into CASSDSKGGLSNQPQHF.

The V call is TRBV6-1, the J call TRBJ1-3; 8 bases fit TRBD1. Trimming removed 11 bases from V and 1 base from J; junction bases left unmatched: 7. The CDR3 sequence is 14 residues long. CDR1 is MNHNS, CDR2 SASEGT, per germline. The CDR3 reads CAGGQGGSGNTIYF. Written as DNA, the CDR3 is TGTGCCGGCGGACAGGGAGGGTCTGGAAACACCATATATTTT.

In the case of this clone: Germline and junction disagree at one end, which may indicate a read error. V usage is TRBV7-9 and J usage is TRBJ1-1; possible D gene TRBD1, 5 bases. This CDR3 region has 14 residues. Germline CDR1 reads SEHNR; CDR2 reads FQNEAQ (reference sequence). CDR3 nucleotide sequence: TGTTCCAGCAGCTTGACAGAGACGAACACTGAAGCTTTCTTT. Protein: CSSSLTETNTEAFF.

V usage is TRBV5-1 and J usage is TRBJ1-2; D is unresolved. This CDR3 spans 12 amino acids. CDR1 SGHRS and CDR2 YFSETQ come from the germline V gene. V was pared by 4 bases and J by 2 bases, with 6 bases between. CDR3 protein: CASSNTNYGYTF. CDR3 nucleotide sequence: TGCGCCAGCAGCAACACCAACTATGGCTACACCTTC. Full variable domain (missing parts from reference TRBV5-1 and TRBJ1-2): KAGVTQTPRYLIKTRGQQVTLSCSPISGHRSVSWYQQTPGQGLQFLFEYFSETQRNKGNFPGRFSGRQFSNSRSEMNVSTLELGDSALYLCASSNTNYGYTFGSGTRLTVV.

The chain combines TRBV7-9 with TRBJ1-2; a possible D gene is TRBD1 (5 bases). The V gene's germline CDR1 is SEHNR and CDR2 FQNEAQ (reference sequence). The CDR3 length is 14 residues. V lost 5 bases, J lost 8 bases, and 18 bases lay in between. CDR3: CASSPVNRGEGYTF. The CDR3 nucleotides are TGTGCCAGCAGCCCAGTAAACCGGGGGGAAGGCTACACCTTC.

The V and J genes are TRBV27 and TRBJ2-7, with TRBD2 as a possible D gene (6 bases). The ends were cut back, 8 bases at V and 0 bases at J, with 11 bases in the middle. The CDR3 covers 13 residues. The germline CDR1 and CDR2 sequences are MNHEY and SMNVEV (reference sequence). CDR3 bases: TGTGCCAGCCGGGAGCTTGGCTCCTACGAGCAGTACGTC. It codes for CASRELGSYEQYV.

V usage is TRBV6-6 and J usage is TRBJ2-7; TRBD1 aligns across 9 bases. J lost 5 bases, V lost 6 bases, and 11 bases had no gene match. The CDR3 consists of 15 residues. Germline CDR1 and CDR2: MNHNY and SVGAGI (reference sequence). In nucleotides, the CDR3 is TGTGCCAGCAGACTGAACCGGGACAGGGTACACGAGCAGTACTTC. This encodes CASRLNRDRVHEQYF.

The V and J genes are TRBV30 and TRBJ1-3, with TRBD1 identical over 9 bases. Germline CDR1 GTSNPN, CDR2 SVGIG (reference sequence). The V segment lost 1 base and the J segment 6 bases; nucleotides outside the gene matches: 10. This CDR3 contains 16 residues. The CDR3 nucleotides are TGTGCCTGGAGTGATCCGGGACAGGGTGCCATAAACACCATATATTTT. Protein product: CAWSDPGQGAINTIYF.

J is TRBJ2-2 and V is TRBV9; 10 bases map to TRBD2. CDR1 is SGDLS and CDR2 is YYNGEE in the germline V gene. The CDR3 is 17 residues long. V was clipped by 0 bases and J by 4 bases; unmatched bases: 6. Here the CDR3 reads CASSVGAGGPITGELFF. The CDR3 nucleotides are TGTGCCAGCAGCGTAGGAGCGGGAGGGCCTATCACCGGGGAGCTGTTTTTT.

In DNA, the CDR3 is TGTGCCAGCAGCTTAGCTTCGCTATCCTACGAGCAGTACTTC. Encoded protein: CASSLASLSYEQYF. The chain is built from TRBV11-1 and TRBJ2-7; D unclear. Trimming took 0 bases from V and 1 from J, leaving 7 bases between them. This CDR3 spans 14 amino acids. From germline, CDR1 is SGHAT and CDR2 FQDESV (reference sequence).

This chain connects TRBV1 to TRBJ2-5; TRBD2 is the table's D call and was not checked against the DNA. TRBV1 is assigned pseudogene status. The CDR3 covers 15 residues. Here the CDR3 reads CTSSQEERKEETQYF. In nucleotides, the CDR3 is TGCACCAGCAGCCAAGAGGAGAGGAAAGAAGAGACCCAGTACTTC.

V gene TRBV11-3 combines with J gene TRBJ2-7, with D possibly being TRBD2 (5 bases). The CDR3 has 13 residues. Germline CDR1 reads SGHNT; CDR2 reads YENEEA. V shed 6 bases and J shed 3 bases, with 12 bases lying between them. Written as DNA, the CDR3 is TGTGCCAGCAGTCGTGACTATTTCTACGAGCAGTACTTC. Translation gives CASSRDYFYEQYF.

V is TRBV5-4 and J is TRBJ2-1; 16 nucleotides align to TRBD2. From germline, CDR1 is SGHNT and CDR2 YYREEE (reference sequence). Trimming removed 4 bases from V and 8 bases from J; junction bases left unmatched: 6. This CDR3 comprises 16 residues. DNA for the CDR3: TGTGCCAGCAGCGTAGGGACTAGCGGGAGGGGGGATGAGCAGTTCTTC. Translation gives CASSVGTSGRGDEQFF.

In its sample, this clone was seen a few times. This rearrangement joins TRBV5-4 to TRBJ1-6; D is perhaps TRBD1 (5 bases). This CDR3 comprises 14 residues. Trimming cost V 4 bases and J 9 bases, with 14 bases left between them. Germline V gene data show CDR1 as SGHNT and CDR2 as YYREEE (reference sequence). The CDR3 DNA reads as TGTGCCAGCAGCCAGACGGGGAGGGGTTCACCCCTCCACTTT. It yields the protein CASSQTGRGSPLHF. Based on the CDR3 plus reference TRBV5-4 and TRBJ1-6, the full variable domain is ETGVTQSPTHLIKTRGQQVTLRCSSQSGHNTVSWYQQALGQGPQFIFQYYREEENGRGNFPPRFSGLQFPNYSSELNVNALELDDSALYLCASSQTGRGSPLHFGNGTRLTVT.

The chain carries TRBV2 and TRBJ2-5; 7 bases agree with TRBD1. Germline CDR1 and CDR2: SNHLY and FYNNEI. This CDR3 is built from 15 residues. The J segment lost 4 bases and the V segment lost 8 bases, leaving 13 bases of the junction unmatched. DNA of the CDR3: TGTGCCAGCTCGCGTACAGACAGGGTAGGAGAGACCCAGTACTTC. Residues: CASSRTDRVGETQYF.

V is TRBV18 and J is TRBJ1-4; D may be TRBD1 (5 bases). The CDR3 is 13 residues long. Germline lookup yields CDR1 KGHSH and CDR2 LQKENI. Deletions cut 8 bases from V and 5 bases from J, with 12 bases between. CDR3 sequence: CASQRGENEKLFF. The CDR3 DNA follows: TGTGCCAGCCAGCGGGGCGAGAATGAAAAACTGTTTTTT.

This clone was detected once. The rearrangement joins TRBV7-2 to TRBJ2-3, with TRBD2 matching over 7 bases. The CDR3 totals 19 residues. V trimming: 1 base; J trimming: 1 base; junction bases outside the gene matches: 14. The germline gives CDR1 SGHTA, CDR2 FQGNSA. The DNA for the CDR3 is TGTGCCAGCAGCTTAGGAGGATCGCGGGAGTGGAGGGGCACAGATACGCAGTATTTT. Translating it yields CASSLGGSREWRGTDTQYF.

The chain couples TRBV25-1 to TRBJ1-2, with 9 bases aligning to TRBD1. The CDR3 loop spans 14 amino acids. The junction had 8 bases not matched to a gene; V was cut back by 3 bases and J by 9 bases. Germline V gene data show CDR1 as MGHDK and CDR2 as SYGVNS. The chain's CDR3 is CASSDFRTGVSYTF. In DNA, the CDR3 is TGTGCCAGCAGTGACTTCAGGACAGGGGTGAGCTACACCTTC.